This TCR beta chain was sequenced during a study of blood T cell repertoires in COVID-19. About the research overall: Whether acute or convalescent, the COVID-19 samples came from the United States, Italy and Spain. The analysed material was cDNA or gDNA that came from T cells, B-cell-depleted T cells, or PBMCs.

This clone was seen a few times. After removal of 5 bases from V and 6 bases from J, the junction contained 11 bases not matched to a gene. This CDR3 is built from 16 residues. Germline V lookup: CDR1 MDHEN, CDR2 SYDVKM. Categorization into cohorts depended on clinical history that participants reported. Cohort 3 recovery required two negative PCRs, clearance, or symptom resolution. TCRdb's copy holds only in-frame clones and misses some; the assay was immunoSEQ multiplex PCR. The table has approximately 270,000 clones, over 75% seen once; the top ten hold over 1.5%. This clonotype originated in a woman in her forties or fifties who had recovered from COVID-19. Sequenced: PBMCs or T cells enriched from blood (not recorded which). This chain joins TRBV28 and TRBJ2-1; 9 nucleotides line up with TRBD2. The CDR3, as DNA: TGTGCCAGCAGTCTTTTCGGGACTAGCCTCCGCAATGAGCAGTTCTTC. Translation: CASSLFGTSLRNEQFF.